These T cell receptor beta chains were read from a single sample in a study of OX40 agonist ivuxolimab in advanced cancers. Method: immunoSEQ multiplex PCR; TCRdb's copy keeps in-frame clones and lacks some. The sample shows about 34,000 clones, roughly 85% of them seen only once. The sequenced sample was CD4+ or CD8+ T cells sorted from blood, obtained in a trial of the OX40 agonist ivuxolimab. The receptors stem from an adult with an advanced solid tumor such as melanoma, head and neck, liver or kidney cancer. The CDR3 runs from the conserved cysteine through the conserved F or W. A D gene is named only where the DNA matches it firmly. Not all rows give a size; the values are once, few, many and, for expanded clones, a class.

j_gene | abundance | d_gene | v_gene | CDR3aa | CDR3nt
TRBJ2-7 | - | - | TRBV7-2 | CASSLGGKPYEQYF | TGTGCCAGCAGCTTAGGGGGTAAACCCTACGAGCAGTACTTC
TRBJ2-3 | once | TRBD1 | TRBV7-9 | CASSPGGVADTQYF | TGTGCCAGCAGCCCAGGGGGCGTTGCAGATACGCAGTATTTT
TRBJ2-1 | - | TRBD2 | TRBV2 | CASSSGASYNEQLF | TGTGCCAGCAGTAGCGGGGCCTCCTACAATGAGCAGCTCTTC
TRBJ2-7 | - | - | TRBV5-1 | CASSFPLEGDSPRYEQYF | TGCGCCAGCAGCTTTCCCCTTGAGGGCGATTCACCGCGGTACGAGCAGTACTTC
TRBJ1-2 | few | TRBD1 | TRBV9 | CASSTQSTGGAGYTF | TGTGCCAGCAGCACCCAATCGACAGGGGGGGCTGGCTACACCTTC
TRBJ1-5 | few | - | TRBV6-5 | CASSYVYGSNQPQHF | TGTGCCAGCAGTTACGTCTATGGCAGCAATCAGCCCCAGCATTTT
TRBJ1-3 | few | TRBD1 | TRBV7-8 | CASTQTGSSGNTIYF | TGTGCCAGCACTCAGACAGGGAGCTCTGGAAACACCATATATTTT
TRBJ1-6 | few | - | TRBV14 | CASSQRTYRNNNSPLHF | TGTGCCAGCAGCCAACGGACATACCGTAACAATAATTCACCCCTCCACTTT
TRBJ1-2 | - | - | TRBV5-1 | CASSNGQSYGYTF | TGCGCCAGCAGCAACGGACAGTCCTATGGCTACACCTTC
TRBJ1-4 | - | TRBD1 | TRBV6-5 | CASSTGANEKLFF | TGTGCCAGCAGTACAGGGGCTAATGAAAAACTGTTTTTT
TRBJ2-3 | - | - | TRBV18 | CASSQQDARGTQYF | TGTGCCAGCTCACAGCAAGATGCCAGGGGAACGCAGTATTTT
TRBJ2-2 | - | TRBD2 | TRBV4-2 | CASSSSGSPTGELFF | TGTGCCAGCAGCTCCAGCGGGAGTCCCACCGGGGAGCTGTTTTTT
TRBJ2-1 | - | - | TRBV5-1 | CASAPESYNEQFF | TGCGCCAGCGCTCCGGAGAGCTACAATGAGCAGTTCTTC
TRBJ1-4 | - | - | TRBV19 | CASSIFRDGEKLFF | TGTGCCAGTAGTATTTTCAGGGATGGAGAAAAACTGTTTTTT
TRBJ2-1 | - | - | TRBV6-7 | CASSQNAGSYNEQFF | TGTGCCAGCAGTCAGAACGCAGGTTCCTACAATGAGCAGTTCTTC
TRBJ1-1 | once | - | TRBV7-9 | CASSPRVEVYTEAFF | TGTGCCAGCAGCCCCCGGGTCGAGGTGTACACTGAAGCTTTCTTT
TRBJ2-2 | - | - | TRBV4-3 | CASSQETGSTGELFF | TGCGCCAGCAGCCAAGAAACAGGATCCACCGGGGAGCTGTTTTTT
TRBJ1-5 | - | - | TRBV5-1 | CASSLQPDSNQPQHF | TGCGCCAGCAGCTTGCAACCGGATAGCAATCAGCCCCAGCATTTT
TRBJ1-1 | - | - | TRBV30 | CAWSVDRTYTEAFF | TGTGCCTGGAGTGTAGACAGAACTTACACTGAAGCTTTCTTT
TRBJ2-3 | - | - | TRBV14 | CASSQGVRSDTQYF | TGTGCCAGCAGCCAGGGGGTCCGGTCAGATACGCAGTATTTT
TRBJ2-5 | - | TRBD2 | TRBV4-2 | CASSQGAPGGQETQYF | TGTGCCAGCAGCCAAGGAGCCCCGGGAGGTCAAGAGACCCAGTACTTC
TRBJ2-7 | - | - | TRBV11-2 | CASSFQPVEQYF | TGTGCCAGCAGCTTTCAGCCTGTCGAGCAGTACTTC
TRBJ2-7 | once | TRBD2 | TRBV9 | CASSVALAGTYEQYF | TGTGCCAGCAGCGTAGCACTAGCGGGGACCTACGAGCAGTACTTC
TRBJ1-1 | - | - | TRBV19 | CASSTPGARNTEAFF | TGTGCCAGTAGTACGCCCGGGGCGAGAAACACTGAAGCTTTCTTT
TRBJ1-1 | - | - | TRBV5-1 | CASSFRENTEAFF | TGCGCCAGCAGCTTTCGAGAGAACACTGAAGCTTTCTTT
TRBJ2-3 | few | TRBD2 | TRBV7-3 | CASSLASGNTDTQYF | TGTGCCAGCAGCTTGGCCAGCGGGAACACAGATACGCAGTATTTT
TRBJ2-2 | - | - | TRBV7-3 | CASSLTSGTFANTGELFF | TGTGCCAGCAGCTTAACGTCCGGGACGTTCGCGAACACCGGGGAGCTGTTTTTT
TRBJ2-5 | - | TRBD1 | TRBV18 | CASSPPTGGRETQYF | TGTGCCAGCTCACCACCGACAGGGGGCCGGGAGACCCAGTACTTC
TRBJ2-5 | - | - | TRBV14 | CASSPIEGRRETQYF | TGTGCCAGCAGCCCCATCGAGGGGCGGCGAGAGACCCAGTACTTC
TRBJ2-7 | - | - | TRBV6-6 | CASRGTVTSYEQYF | TGTGCCAGCAGAGGCACAGTTACCTCCTACGAGCAGTACTTC
TRBJ1-2 | - | TRBD1 | TRBV5-6 | CASSWGDRAGGYTF | TGTGCCAGCAGCTGGGGCGACAGGGCGGGAGGCTACACCTTC
TRBJ2-1 | - | - | TRBV25-1 | CASTGDMELRNEQFF | TGTGCCAGCACCGGGGACATGGAATTGAGGAATGAGCAGTTCTTC
TRBJ1-2 | - | - | TRBV4-1 | CASSQEDAGTRGLVYGYTF | TGCGCCAGCAGCCAAGAAGACGCCGGGACGCGGGGATTAGTCTATGGCTACACCTTC
TRBJ2-2 | - | TRBD1 | TRBV7-3 | CASSLGAGTGNTGELFF | TGTGCCAGCAGCTTAGGTGCAGGGACAGGGAACACCGGGGAGCTGTTTTTT
TRBJ2-4 | - | TRBD2 | TRBV2 | CASSEGLAENIQYF | TGTGCCAGCAGTGAAGGGCTAGCGGAAAACATTCAGTACTTC
TRBJ2-3 | - | - | TRBV5-4 | CASSLRAEDTQYF | TGTGCCAGCAGCTTACGGGCGGAAGATACGCAGTATTTT
TRBJ2-2 | - | - | TRBV11-2 | CASSSRGGGELFF | TGTGCCAGCAGCTCCCGGGGTGGCGGGGAGCTGTTTTTT
TRBJ2-7 | - | TRBD1 | TRBV5-5 | CASSLVGQGYEQYF | TGTGCCAGCAGCTTGGTGGGACAGGGGTACGAGCAGTACTTC
TRBJ1-2 | - | TRBD1 | TRBV7-9 | CASSLGTGLSDGYTF | TGTGCCAGCAGCTTAGGGACAGGGCTCAGCGATGGCTACACCTTC
TRBJ1-3 | - | - | TRBV19 | CASSHERTTLSGNTIYF | TGTGCCAGTAGTCACGAAAGGACAACTCTCTCTGGAAACACCATATATTTT
TRBJ2-1 | - | - | TRBV7-3 | CASSLMVGDNEQFF | TGTGCCAGCAGCTTAATGGTAGGGGACAATGAGCAGTTCTTC